The present T cell receptor (beta chain) was sequenced within a study of T cells after yellow fever vaccination (dated by TCRdb to the late 2010s). In the study overall: The SMART-Seq v4 Ultra Low Input RNA kit was used to prepare libraries from fractions with low cell numbers. To follow T-cell clones before and after primary and booster YFV17D yellow fever vaccination, bulk TCR alpha and beta repertoires were sequenced over time. Two healthy male donors, one aged 18 to 30 and one aged 30 to 40 years, made up the cohort. Blood samples were taken at several timepoints before and after primary and secondary immunization, and bulk PBMC replicates and cell subsets were isolated. The investigation overall reported the following: The secondary T-cell response was found to be weaker but faster than the primary response, with a peak reached on day 5 rather than on day 15. Only two donors were included in the study, so the extent to which the findings can be generalized is limited. After the booster, most of the clones that had expanded following primary vaccination were detected again (around 97% of CD4 and 80% to 90% of CD8), which suggests that memory was broadly maintained. Computational filtering was needed because FACS-sorted repertoires could contain abundant contaminating clonotypes from the bulk population. A small share of clonotypes occurred in both CD4 and CD8 compartments, likely arising from convergent recombination.

The treatment or condition label, as the study defines it: live attenuated yellow fever vaccine strain. At each blood-draw timepoint, two biological replicates of bulk PBMCs were collected. PBMCs were isolated from peripheral blood using a standard Ficoll-Paque protocol. TriZol was used to extract RNA from bulk PBMCs, from CD4 and CD8 fractions, and from dextramer-positive and dextramer-negative fractions. V and J are truncated by 6 bases and 7 bases respectively, leaving an intervening sequence of 18 bases. The CDR3 starts with the cysteine, ends with the phenylalanine, and has 14 residues. Just CDR3 DNA is preserved here, 42 bases in frame from base 1. Reading the germline V gene (reference sequence) gives CDR1 MNHEY and CDR2 SMNVEV. The instrument was an Illumina NovaSeq 6000. TCR cDNA was synthesized by 5'RACE template switching, which introduced a universal primer site and unique molecular identifiers. cDNA synthesis was primed from both the TCR alpha and TCR beta constant segments. Library amplification used two PCR steps, and the second PCR step added sample barcodes and sequencing adapters. Sequencing of the libraries was done on either Illumina HiSeq 2500 (2x100 bp) or NovaSeq (2x150 bp). As for the original processing: MIGEC was used to demultiplex reads and collapse the reads into UMI consensus sequences, and MiXCR was used for V(D)J alignment. Clonotypes responding to the vaccine were identified with edgeR on replicate PBMC samples, with the criteria of FDR below 0.01 and a log2 fold change above 5 up to day 15. Bulk clonotypes were assigned CD4 or CD8 identity according to which sequenced CD4 or CD8 repertoire held them at higher abundance. TCRdb reprocessed the public reads (quality trimming at Q25 with fastp, clone calling with MiXCR) and kept in-frame beta chains. Duplicate CDR3 protein sequences are folded into a single record with the most common DNA and genes. The V and J calls reflect TCRdb's pipeline rather than the authors' work. The sample has some 340,000 distinct CDR3 sequences on record, about 4% of them singletons. Of the sample, about 26% is held by the ten largest clones.

A remark on this clonotype: What antigen it recognizes has not been identified. Nothing much larger sits one base from this clone, and base qualities are not available.

The rearranged chain carries TRBV27 and TRBJ1-2; a tentative D call is TRBD1 (5 bases match). The sample in question was PBMCs, obtained 5 days after the yellow fever booster vaccination. The clonotype originates from a man younger than 35 who received the YFV17D yellow fever vaccine. The CDR3 is CASRSGRGLGGYTF. The sequenced DNA is TGTGCCAGCAGATCGGGGCGGGGACTAGGTGGCTACACCTTC.